The following is a T cell receptor (beta chain) sequence with its context. Distinct nucleotide sequences in the sample also encode this CDR3. Naive CD8 cells comprised CD45RO-negative, CCR7-positively selected cells, excluding terminally differentiated effector memory CD45RA+ cells. Caucasian adults living in Nashville, Tennessee, provided all samples. This entry is derived from a study of shared clonotypes between healthy human individuals. CDR1 is LNHDA, CDR2 SQIVND, per germline (reference sequence). The CDR3 extends over 13 amino acids. V dropped 1 base and J dropped 2 bases, with 5 bases sitting between them. Measured with immunoSEQ multiplex PCR; TCRdb has only the in-frame clones, and not every one. The profile covers around 1,900,000 clones, with 85% to 95% appearing a single time and around 1.7% taken by the ten largest.

The specimen sequenced was naive CD8+ T cells from PBMCs. The chain uses TRBV19 and TRBJ2-5; unclear D gene. The clonotype comes from a man in his late teens or twenties in good health. Some clones in this sample may be carry-over from other donors' samples. The CDR3 bases are TGTGCCAGTAGTATAGGCCCTCAAGAGACCCAGTACTTC. Amino acids: CASSIGPQETQYF.